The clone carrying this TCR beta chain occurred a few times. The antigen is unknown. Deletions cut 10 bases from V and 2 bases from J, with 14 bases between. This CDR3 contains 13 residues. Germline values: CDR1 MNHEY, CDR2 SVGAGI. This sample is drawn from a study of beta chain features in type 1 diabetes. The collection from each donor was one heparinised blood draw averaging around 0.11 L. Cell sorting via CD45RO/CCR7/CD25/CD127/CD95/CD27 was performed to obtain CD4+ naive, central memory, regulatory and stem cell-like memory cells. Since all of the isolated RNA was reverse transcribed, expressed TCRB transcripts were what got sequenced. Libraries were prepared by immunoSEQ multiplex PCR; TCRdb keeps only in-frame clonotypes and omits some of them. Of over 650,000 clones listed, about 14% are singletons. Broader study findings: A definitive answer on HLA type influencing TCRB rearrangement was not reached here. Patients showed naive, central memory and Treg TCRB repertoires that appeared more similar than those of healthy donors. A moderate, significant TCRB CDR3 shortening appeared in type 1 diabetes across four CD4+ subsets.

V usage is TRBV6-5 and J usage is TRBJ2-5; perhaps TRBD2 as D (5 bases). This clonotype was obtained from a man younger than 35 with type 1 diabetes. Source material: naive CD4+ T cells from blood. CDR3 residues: CATTGEIQETQYF. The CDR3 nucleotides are TGTGCCACGACCGGGGAGATACAAGAGACCCAGTACTTC.